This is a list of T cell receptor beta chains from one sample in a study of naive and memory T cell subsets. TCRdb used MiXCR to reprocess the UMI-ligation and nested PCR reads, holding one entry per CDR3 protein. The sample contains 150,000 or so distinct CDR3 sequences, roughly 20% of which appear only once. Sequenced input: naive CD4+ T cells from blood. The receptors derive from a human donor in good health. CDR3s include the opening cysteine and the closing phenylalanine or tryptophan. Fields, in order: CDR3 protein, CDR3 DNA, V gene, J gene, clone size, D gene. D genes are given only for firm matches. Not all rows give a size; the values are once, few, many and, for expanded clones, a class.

CDR3 protein: CASSWDSGANVLTF
CDR3 DNA: TGCGCCAGCAGCTGGGACTCTGGGGCCAACGTCCTGACTTTC
V gene: TRBV5-1
J gene: TRBJ2-6
clone size: -
D gene: -

CDR3 protein: CSASQLMNTGELFF
CDR3 DNA: TGCAGTGCTAGCCAGCTAATGAACACCGGGGAGCTGTTTTTT
V gene: TRBV20-1
J gene: TRBJ2-2
clone size: few
D gene: -

CDR3 protein: CASSHPTRDRVYGELFF
CDR3 DNA: TGCGCCAGCAGCCACCCAACCCGGGACAGGGTGTACGGGGAGCTGTTTTTT
V gene: TRBV4-1
J gene: TRBJ2-2
clone size: -
D gene: TRBD1

CDR3 protein: CASSQGEEQYF
CDR3 DNA: TGTGCCAGCAGCCAAGGGGAGGAGCAGTACTTC
V gene: TRBV3-1
J gene: TRBJ2-7
clone size: once
D gene: -

CDR3 protein: CASRPDLYNEQLF
CDR3 DNA: TGTGCCAGCAGGCCCGACCTATACAATGAGCAGCTCTTC
V gene: TRBV2
J gene: TRBJ2-1
clone size: -
D gene: -

CDR3 protein: CSARLDLTPVTNEQFF
CDR3 DNA: TGCAGCGCCAGATTAGACCTGACACCCGTTACCAATGAGCAGTTCTTC
V gene: TRBV29-1
J gene: TRBJ2-1
clone size: -
D gene: -

CDR3 protein: CASSYSNPGPLKTGENYGYTF
CDR3 DNA: TGTGCCAGCAGTTACTCGAACCCTGGGCCCCTTAAGACAGGAGAGAACTATGGCTACACCTTC
V gene: TRBV6-5
J gene: TRBJ1-2
clone size: few
D gene: -

CDR3 protein: CASSLHDDRGIYYEQYF
CDR3 DNA: TGTGCCAGCAGCTTACACGACGACAGGGGGATTTACTACGAGCAGTACTTC
V gene: TRBV11-2
J gene: TRBJ2-7
clone size: many
D gene: TRBD1

CDR3 protein: CASRPSGSSYEQYF
CDR3 DNA: TGTGCCAGCAGACCGAGCGGGAGTTCCTACGAGCAGTACTTC
V gene: TRBV6-2/TRBV6-3
J gene: TRBJ2-7
clone size: many
D gene: TRBD2

CDR3 protein: CASSRDISEETQYF
CDR3 DNA: TGTGCCAGCAGTCGGGACATAAGCGAAGAGACCCAGTACTTC
V gene: TRBV12-3/TRBV12-4
J gene: TRBJ2-5
clone size: few
D gene: -